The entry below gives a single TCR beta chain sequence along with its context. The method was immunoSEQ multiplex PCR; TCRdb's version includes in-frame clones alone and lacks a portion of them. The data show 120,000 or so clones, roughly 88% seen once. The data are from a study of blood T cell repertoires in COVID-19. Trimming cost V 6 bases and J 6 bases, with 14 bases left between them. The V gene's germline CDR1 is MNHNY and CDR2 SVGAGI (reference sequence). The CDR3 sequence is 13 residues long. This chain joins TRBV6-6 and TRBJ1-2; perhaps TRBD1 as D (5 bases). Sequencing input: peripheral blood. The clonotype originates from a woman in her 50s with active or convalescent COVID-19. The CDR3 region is CASRWGGRDGYTF. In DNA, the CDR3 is TGTGCCAGCAGGTGGGGGGGGAGGGATGGCTACACCTTC.